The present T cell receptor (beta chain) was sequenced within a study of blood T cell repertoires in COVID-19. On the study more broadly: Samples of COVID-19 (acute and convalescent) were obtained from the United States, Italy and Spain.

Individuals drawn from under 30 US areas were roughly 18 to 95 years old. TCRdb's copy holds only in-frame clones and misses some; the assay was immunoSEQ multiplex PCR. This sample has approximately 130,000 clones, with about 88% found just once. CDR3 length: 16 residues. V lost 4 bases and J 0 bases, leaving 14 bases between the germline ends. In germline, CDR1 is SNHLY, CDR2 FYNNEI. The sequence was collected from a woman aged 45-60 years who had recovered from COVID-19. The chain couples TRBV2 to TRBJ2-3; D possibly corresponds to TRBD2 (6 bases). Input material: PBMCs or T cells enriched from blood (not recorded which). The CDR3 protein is CASSGLAVTSTDTQYF. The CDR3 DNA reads TGTGCCAGCAGTGGATTAGCGGTGACTAGCACAGATACGCAGTATTTT.